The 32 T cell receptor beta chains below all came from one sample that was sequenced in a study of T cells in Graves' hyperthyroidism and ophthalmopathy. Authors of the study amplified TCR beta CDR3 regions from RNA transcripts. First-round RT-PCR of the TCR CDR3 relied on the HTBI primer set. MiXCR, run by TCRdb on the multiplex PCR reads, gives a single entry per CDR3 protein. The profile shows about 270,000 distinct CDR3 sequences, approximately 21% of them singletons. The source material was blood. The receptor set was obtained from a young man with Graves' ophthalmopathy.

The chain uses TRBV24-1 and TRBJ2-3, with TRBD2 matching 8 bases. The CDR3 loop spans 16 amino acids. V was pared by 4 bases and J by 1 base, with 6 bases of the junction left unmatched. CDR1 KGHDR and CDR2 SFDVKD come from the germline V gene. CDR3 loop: CATSDETLAGTDTQYF. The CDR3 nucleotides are TGTGCCACCAGTGACGAAACACTAGCGGGCACAGATACGCAGTATTTT.

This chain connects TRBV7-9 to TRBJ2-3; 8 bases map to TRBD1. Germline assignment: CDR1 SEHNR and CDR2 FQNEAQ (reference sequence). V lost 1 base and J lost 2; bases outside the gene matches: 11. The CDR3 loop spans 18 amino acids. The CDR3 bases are TGTGCCAGCAGCTTAGTTTACGGCAGGGGGCTTTACACAGATACGCAGTATTTT. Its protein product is CASSLVYGRGLYTDTQYF.

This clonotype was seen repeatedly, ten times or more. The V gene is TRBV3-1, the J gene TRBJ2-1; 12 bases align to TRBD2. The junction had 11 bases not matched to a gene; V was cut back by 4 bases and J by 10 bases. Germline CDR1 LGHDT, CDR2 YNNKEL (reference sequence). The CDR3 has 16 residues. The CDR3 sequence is CASSPPTSGSFREQFF. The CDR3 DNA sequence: TGTGCCAGCAGCCCGCCGACTAGCGGGAGCTTCCGGGAGCAGTTCTTC.

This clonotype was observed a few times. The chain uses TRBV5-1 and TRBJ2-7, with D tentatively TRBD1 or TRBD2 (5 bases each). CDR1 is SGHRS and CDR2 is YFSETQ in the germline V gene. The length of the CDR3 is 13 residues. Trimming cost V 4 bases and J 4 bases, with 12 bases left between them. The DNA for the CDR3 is TGCGCCAGCAGCCAGGGACGGATGTACGAGCAGTACTTC. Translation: CASSQGRMYEQYF.

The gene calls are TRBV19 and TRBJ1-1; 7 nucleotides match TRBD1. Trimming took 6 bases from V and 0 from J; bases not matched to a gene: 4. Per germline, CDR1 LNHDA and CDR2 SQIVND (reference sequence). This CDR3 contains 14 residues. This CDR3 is CASRPGQVNTEAFF. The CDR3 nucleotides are TGTGCCAGTAGACCCGGACAGGTGAACACTGAAGCTTTCTTT. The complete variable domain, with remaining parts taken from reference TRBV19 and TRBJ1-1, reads DGGITQSPKYLFRKEGQNVTLSCEQNLNHDAMYWYRQDPGQGLRLIYYSQIVNDFQKGDIAEGYSVSREKKESFPLTVTSAQKNPTAFYLCASRPGQVNTEAFFGQGTRLTVV.

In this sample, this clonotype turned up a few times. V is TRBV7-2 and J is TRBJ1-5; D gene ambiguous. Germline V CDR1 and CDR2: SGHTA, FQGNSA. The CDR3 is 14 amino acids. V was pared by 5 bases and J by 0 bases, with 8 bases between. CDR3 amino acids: CASSPYYSNQPQHF. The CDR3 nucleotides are TGTGCCAGCAGCCCGTATTATAGCAATCAGCCCCAGCATTTT.

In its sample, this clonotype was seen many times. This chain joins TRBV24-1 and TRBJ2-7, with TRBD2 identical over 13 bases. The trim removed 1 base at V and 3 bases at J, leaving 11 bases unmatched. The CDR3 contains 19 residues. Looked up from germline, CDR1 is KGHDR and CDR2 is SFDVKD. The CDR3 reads CATSDLSLAGGPFLYEQYF. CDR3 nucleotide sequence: TGTGCCACCAGTGATTTATCACTAGCGGGAGGGCCTTTCCTCTACGAGCAGTACTTC.

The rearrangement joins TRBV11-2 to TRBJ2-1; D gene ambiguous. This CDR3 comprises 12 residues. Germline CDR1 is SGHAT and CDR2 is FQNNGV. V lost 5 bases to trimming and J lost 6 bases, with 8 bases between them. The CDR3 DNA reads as TGTGCCAGCAGCCGACATCGCAATGAGCAGTTCTTC. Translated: CASSRHRNEQFF.

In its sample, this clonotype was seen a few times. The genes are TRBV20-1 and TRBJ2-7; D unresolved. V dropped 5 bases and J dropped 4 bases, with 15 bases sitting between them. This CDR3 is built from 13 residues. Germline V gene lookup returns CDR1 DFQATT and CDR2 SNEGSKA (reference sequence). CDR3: CSASDGLSYEQYF. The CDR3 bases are TGCAGTGCTTCGGACGGCCTTAGTTACGAGCAGTACTTC.

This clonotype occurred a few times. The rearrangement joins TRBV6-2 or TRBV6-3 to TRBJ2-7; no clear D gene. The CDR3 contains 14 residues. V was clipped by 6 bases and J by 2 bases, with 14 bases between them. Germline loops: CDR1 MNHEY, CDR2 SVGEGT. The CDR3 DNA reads TGTGCCAGCAGGTGGCGAGGCCCCCCCTACGAGCAGTACTTC. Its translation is CASRWRGPPYEQYF.

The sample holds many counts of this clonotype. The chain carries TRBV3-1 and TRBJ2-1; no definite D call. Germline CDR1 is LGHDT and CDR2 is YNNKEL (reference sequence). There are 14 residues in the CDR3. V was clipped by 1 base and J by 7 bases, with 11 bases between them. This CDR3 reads CASSQGPGWNEQFF. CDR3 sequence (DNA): TGTGCCAGCAGCCAAGGTCCTGGTTGGAATGAGCAGTTCTTC.

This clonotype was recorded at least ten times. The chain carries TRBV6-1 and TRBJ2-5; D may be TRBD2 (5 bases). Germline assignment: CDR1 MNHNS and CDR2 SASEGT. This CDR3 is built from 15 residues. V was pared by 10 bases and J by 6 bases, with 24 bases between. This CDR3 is CATISRVGSEKTQYF. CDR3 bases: TGTGCCACCATCTCGAGGGTGGGATCTGAAAAGACCCAGTACTTC.

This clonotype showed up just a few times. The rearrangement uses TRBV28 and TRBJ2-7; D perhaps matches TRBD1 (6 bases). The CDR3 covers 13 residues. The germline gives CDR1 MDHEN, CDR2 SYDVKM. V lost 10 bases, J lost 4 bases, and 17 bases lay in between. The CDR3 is CATREQGLYEQYF. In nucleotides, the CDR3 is TGTGCCACAAGGGAGCAGGGGTTATACGAGCAGTACTTC.

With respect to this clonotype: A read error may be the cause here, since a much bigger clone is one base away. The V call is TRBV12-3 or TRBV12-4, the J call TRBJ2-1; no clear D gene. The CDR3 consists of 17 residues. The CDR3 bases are TGTGCCAGCGGTTTAGGACGTGGGGTGAGCTCCTACAATGAGCAGTTCTTC. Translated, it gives CASGLGRGVSSYNEQFF.

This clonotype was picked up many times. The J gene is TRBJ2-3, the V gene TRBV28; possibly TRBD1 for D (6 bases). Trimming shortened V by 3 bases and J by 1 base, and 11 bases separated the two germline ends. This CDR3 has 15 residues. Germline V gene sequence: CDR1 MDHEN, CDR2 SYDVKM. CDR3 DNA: TGTGCCAGCAGTTTCAGGGGACGGCGCACAGATACGCAGTATTTT. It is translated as CASSFRGRRTDTQYF.

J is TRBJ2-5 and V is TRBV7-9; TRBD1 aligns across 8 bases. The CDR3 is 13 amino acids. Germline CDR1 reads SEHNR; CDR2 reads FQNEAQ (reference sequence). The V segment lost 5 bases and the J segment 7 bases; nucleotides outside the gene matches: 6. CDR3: CASSTSTGGTQYF. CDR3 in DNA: TGTGCCAGCAGCACTTCCACAGGGGGGACCCAGTACTTC.

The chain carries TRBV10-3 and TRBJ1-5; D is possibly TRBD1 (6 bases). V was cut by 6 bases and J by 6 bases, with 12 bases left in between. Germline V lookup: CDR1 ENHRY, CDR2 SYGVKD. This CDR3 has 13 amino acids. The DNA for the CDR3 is TGTGCCATCAGCTCACAGGGTGGTCAGCCCCAGCATTTT. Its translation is CAISSQGGQPQHF.

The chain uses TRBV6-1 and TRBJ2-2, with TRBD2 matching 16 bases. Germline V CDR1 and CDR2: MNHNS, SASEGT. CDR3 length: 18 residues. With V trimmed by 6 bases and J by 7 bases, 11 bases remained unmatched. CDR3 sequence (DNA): TGTGCCAGCAGATCGGGACTAGCGGGAGGGCTCTTCGTCGGGGAGCTGTTTTTT. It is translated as CASRSGLAGGLFVGELFF.

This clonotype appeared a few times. The CDR3 is CASSASGVAGNEQFF. The DNA for the CDR3 is TGTGCCAGCAGTGCAAGCGGCGTAGCCGGCAATGAGCAGTTCTTC. The chain uses TRBV28 and TRBJ2-1; possible D gene TRBD2, 5 bases. V was cut by 5 bases and J by 6 bases, with 17 bases left in between. The CDR3 has 15 amino acids. Germline V gene lookup returns CDR1 MDHEN and CDR2 SYDVKM.

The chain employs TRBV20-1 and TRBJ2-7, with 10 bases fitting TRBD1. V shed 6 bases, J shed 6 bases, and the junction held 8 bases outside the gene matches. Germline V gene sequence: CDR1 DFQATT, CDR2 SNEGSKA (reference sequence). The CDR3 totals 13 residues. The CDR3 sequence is CSATGTGEGEQYF. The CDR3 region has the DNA TGCAGTGCAACCGGGACAGGGGAAGGCGAGCAGTACTTC.

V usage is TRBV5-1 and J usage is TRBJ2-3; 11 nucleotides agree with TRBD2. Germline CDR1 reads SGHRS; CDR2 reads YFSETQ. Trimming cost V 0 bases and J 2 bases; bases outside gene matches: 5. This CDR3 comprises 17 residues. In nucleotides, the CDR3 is TGCGCCAGCAGCTTGGCTACTAGCGGGAGCCTCACAGATACGCAGTATTTT. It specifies CASSLATSGSLTDTQYF.

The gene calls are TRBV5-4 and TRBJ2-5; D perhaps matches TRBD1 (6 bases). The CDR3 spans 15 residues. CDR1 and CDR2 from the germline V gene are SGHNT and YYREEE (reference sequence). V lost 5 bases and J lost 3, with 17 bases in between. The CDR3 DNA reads TGTGCCAGCAGGCGATCCGGGACACCTAAAGAGACCCAGTACTTC. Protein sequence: CASRRSGTPKETQYF.

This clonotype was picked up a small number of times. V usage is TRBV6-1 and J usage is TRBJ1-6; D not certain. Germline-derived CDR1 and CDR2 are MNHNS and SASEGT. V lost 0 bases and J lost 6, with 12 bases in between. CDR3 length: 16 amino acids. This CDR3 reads CASSEARKTVNSPLHF. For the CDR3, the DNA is TGTGCCAGCAGTGAAGCAAGAAAGACTGTTAATTCACCCCTCCACTTT.

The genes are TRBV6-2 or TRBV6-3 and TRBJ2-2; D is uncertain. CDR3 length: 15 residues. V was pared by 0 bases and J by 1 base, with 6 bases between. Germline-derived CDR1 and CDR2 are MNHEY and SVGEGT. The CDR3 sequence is CASSYSYGNTGELFF. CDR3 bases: TGTGCCAGCAGTTACTCTTACGGGAACACCGGGGAGCTGTTTTTT.

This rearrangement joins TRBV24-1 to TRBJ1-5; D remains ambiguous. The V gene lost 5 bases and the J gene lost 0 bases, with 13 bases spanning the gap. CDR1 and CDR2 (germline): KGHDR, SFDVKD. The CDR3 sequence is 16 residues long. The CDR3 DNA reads TGTGCCACCAGTGGGACGGAGCCATATAGCAATCAGCCCCAGCATTTT. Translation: CATSGTEPYSNQPQHF.

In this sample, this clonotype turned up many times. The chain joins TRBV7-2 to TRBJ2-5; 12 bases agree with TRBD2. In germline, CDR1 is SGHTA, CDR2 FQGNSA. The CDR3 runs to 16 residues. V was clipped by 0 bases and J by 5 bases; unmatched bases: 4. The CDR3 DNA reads TGTGCCAGCAGCTTAGCCTCGACTAGCGGGAGTGAGACCCAGTACTTC. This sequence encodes CASSLASTSGSETQYF. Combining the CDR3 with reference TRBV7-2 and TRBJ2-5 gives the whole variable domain GAGVSQSPSNKVTEKGKDVELRCDPISGHTALYWYRQSLGQGLEFLIYFQGNSAPDKSGLPSDRFSAERTGGSVSTLTIQRTQQEDSAVYLCASSLASTSGSETQYFGPGTRLLVL.

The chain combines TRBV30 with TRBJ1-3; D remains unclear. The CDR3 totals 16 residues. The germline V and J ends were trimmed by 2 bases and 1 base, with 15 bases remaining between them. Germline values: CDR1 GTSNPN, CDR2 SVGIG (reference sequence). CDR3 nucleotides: TGTGCCTGGAGTAACGTTTTCAGGCAATCTGGAAACACCATATATTTT. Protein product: CAWSNVFRQSGNTIYF.

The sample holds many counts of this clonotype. The DNA for the CDR3 is TGTGCCAGCAGTTTTGGACAGGGGGCAGCCAAAAACATTCAGTACTTC. It encodes CASSFGQGAAKNIQYF. The V and J genes are TRBV12-3 or TRBV12-4 and TRBJ2-4, with TRBD1 matching 11 bases. Trimming took 3 bases from V and 0 from J; bases not matched to a gene: 1. The CDR3 length is 16 residues.

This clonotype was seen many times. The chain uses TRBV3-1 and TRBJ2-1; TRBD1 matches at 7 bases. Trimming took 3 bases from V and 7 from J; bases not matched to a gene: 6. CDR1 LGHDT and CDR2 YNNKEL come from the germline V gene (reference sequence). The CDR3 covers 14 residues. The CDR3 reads CASSHPSGGNEQFF. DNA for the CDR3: TGTGCCAGCAGCCACCCCTCAGGGGGAAATGAGCAGTTCTTC.

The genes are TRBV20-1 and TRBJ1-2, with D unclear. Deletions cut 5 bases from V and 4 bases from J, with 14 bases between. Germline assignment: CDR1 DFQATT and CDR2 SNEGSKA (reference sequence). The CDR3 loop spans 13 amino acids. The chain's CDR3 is CSAGRELGYGYTF. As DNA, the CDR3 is TGCAGTGCTGGACGGGAGTTGGGCTATGGCTACACCTTC.

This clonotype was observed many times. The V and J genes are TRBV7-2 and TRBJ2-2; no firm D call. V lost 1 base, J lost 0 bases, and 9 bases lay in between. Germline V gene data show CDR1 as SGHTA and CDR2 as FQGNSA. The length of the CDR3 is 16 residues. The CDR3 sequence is CASSLVMSPNTGELFF. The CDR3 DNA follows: TGTGCCAGCAGCTTAGTTATGTCGCCGAACACCGGGGAGCTGTTTTTT.

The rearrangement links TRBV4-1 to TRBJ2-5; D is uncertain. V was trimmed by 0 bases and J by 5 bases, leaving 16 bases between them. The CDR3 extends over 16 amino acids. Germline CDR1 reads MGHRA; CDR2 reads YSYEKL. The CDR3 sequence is CASSQDRFGPRETQYF. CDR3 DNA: TGCGCCAGCAGCCAAGACCGGTTTGGGCCCCGGGAGACCCAGTACTTC.